The 27 T cell receptor beta chains presented below share a single source sample, sequenced in a study of blood T cells in healthy people across ages. A J-beta primer mix and a sample-barcoded 5' primer were used in a second PCR of about 7 to 12 cycles. TCRdb passed the 5' RACE reads through MiXCR, listing each CDR3 protein once. This table holds about 1,400,000 distinct CDR3 sequences, roughly 45% found once. The material sequenced was blood. These TCRs come from a woman aged 18-29 years in good health.

The sample holds a few counts of this clonotype. The chain has TRBV29-1 and TRBJ2-7; 8 bases match TRBD1. This CDR3 is 14 amino acids long. Trimming at V came to 2 bases and at J to 2 bases, leaving 5 bases not matched to a gene. The germline V gene has CDR1 SQVTM and CDR2 ANQGSEA. The CDR3 nucleotides read TGCAGCGTTGAAACGGGACAGGAGGCCTACGAGCAGTACTTC. The encoded protein is CSVETGQEAYEQYF.

This clonotype was seen a few times. V usage is TRBV20-1 and J usage is TRBJ2-5; a weak D match, TRBD2 (6 bases). Germline CDR1 is DFQATT and CDR2 is SNEGSKA (reference sequence). This CDR3 contains 15 residues. Deletions cut 5 bases from V and 3 bases from J, with 19 bases between. As DNA, the CDR3 is TGCAGTGCTCCCCCCGCGGCGGGAATGGAAGAGACCCAGTACTTC. Its translation is CSAPPAAGMEETQYF.

The CDR3 bases are TGCAGTGCCCCAATCGAGGGGTTATACTCCCAGTACTTC. Translation: CSAPIEGLYSQYF. The V gene is TRBV20-1, the J gene TRBJ2-5; D tentatively fits TRBD1 or TRBD2 (5 bases each). Trimming removed 6 bases from V and 9 bases from J, with 20 bases in between. The CDR3 spans 13 residues. Germline V gene sequence: CDR1 DFQATT, CDR2 SNEGSKA (reference sequence).

The chain uses TRBV20-1 and TRBJ2-7, with D possibly being TRBD1 (5 bases). Germline assignment: CDR1 DFQATT and CDR2 SNEGSKA (reference sequence). The ends were cut back, 1 base at V and 3 bases at J, with 13 bases in the middle. The CDR3 has 14 amino acids. The CDR3 sequence: CSARVQGLDYEQYF. The CDR3, as DNA: TGCAGTGCTAGAGTTCAGGGCCTTGACTACGAGCAGTACTTC.

This clonotype occurred many times. The chain links TRBV5-1 to TRBJ2-7; a possible D gene is TRBD2 (6 bases). There are 13 residues in the CDR3. The V gene's germline CDR1 is SGHRS and CDR2 YFSETQ. The V and J ends lost 4 bases and 3 bases respectively, with 11 bases between them. DNA of the CDR3: TGCGCCAGCAGCCGGGGACTGCTCTACGAGCAGTACTTC. This translates into CASSRGLLYEQYF.

The chain is built from TRBV6-1 and TRBJ2-1; tentatively, D is TRBD2 (6 bases). This CDR3 comprises 16 residues. V lost 1 base to trimming and J lost 3 bases, with 13 bases between them. The germline gives CDR1 MNHNS, CDR2 SASEGT. The DNA of the CDR3 is TGTGCCAGCAGTGAAGGGAGGGAACGTCGCTACAATGAGCAGTTCTTC. Translating it yields CASSEGRERRYNEQFF.

The rearrangement links TRBV29-1 to TRBJ2-2, with D possibly being TRBD1 (5 bases). The length of the CDR3 is 14 residues. V was shortened by 6 bases and J by 1 base, with 12 bases between the two germline ends. CDR1 and CDR2 (germline): SQVTM, ANQGSEA. This CDR3 reads CSVGSDMNTGELFF. For the CDR3, the DNA is TGCAGCGTAGGATCGGACATGAACACCGGGGAGCTGTTTTTT.

This clonotype was recorded at least ten times. The chain employs TRBV10-3 and TRBJ2-3, with no clear D. V gave up 5 bases and J gave up 2 bases, with 14 bases separating them. Germline CDR1 is ENHRY and CDR2 is SYGVKD. This CDR3 has 15 residues. CDR3 DNA sequence: TGTGCCATCAGTCTGACAAAGGGCAACACAGATACGCAGTATTTT. This translates into CAISLTKGNTDTQYF.

The chain employs TRBV20-1 and TRBJ2-5, with 12 bases that match TRBD2. The J call may not be correct, given that the DNA end is closer to TRBJ2-7. This CDR3 has 14 residues. CDR1 is DFQATT and CDR2 is SNEGSKA in the germline V gene (reference sequence). CDR3 DNA sequence: TGCAGTGCTAGAACGGGACTAGCGGGCTACGAGCAGTACTTC. As protein: CSARTGLAGYEQYF.

The J gene is TRBJ2-4, the V gene TRBV5-1; the D gene is possibly TRBD1 (6 bases). CDR3 length: 15 amino acids. The ends were cut back, 4 bases at V and 8 bases at J, with 19 bases in the middle. Germline-derived CDR1 and CDR2 are SGHRS and YFSETQ. CDR3 in DNA: TGCGCCAGCAGCATCGAGGACAGAGAAGGGTACATTCAGTACTTC. Protein sequence: CASSIEDREGYIQYF.

The V and J genes are TRBV6-2 or TRBV6-3 and TRBJ2-1, with D unresolved. The CDR3 is made up of 22 amino acids. V lost 0 bases and J 4 bases, leaving 31 bases between the germline ends. Germline assignment: CDR1 MNHEY and CDR2 SVGEGT. The CDR3 protein is CASSYSKFLPVRQPPPYNEQFF. CDR3 nucleotide sequence: TGTGCCAGCAGTTACTCGAAGTTCCTTCCAGTACGCCAGCCGCCCCCATACAATGAGCAGTTCTTC.

This clonotype occurred a few times. V is TRBV5-5 and J is TRBJ1-6; no clear D. CDR1 SGHKS and CDR2 YYEKEE come from the germline V gene (reference sequence). V shed 4 bases and J shed 1 base, with 9 bases lying between them. The CDR3 contains 15 residues. The CDR3 region is CASSGQDSYNSPLHF. The CDR3 nucleotides read TGTGCCAGCAGCGGTCAGGATTCCTATAATTCACCCCTCCACTTT.

The chain links TRBV28 to TRBJ2-7, with D uncertain. Between the trimmed V and J ends, which lost 5 bases and 7 bases, there was a span of 12 bases. This CDR3 has 12 amino acids. Germline V gene lookup returns CDR1 MDHEN and CDR2 SYDVKM. The CDR3 loop is CASSLLHNEQYF. In DNA, the CDR3 is TGTGCCAGCAGTCTCCTGCACAATGAGCAGTACTTC.

V and J are TRBV6-5 and TRBJ2-4, with TRBD1 matching over 8 bases. The tail of the sequence fits TRBJ2-7 better, so the J call may be wrong. The CDR3 contains 14 residues. The germline CDR1 and CDR2 sequences are MNHEY and SVGAGI. This CDR3 is CASSPQGAGYEQYF. The CDR3, as DNA: TGTGCCAGCAGTCCCCAGGGGGCAGGTTACGAGCAGTACTTC.

This clonotype has just a few counts. The chain combines TRBV9 with TRBJ1-2; TRBD1 agrees at 8 bases. J gave up 7 bases and V 4 bases, and 6 bases lay outside the gene matches. The germline V gene encodes CDR1 SGDLS and CDR2 YYNGEE. The CDR3 runs to 13 residues. CDR3 in amino acids: CASSPRQGSGYTF. The CDR3 DNA sequence: TGTGCCAGCAGCCCCCGACAGGGGTCTGGCTACACCTTC.

This clonotype was seen more than once but under ten times. This chain links TRBV10-3 with TRBJ2-3; D gene ambiguous. Germline V lookup: CDR1 ENHRY, CDR2 SYGVKD. CDR3 length: 13 amino acids. Trimming took 3 bases from V and 5 from J, leaving 9 bases between them. The CDR3 coding sequence is TGTGCCATCAGTGACCCCCTGAGAGATACGCAGTATTTT. It specifies CAISDPLRDTQYF.

This clonotype was detected a few times. The chain couples TRBV24-1 to TRBJ2-7; 9 positions match TRBD1. The CDR3 is 15 residues long. J gave up 2 bases and V 11 bases, and 12 bases lay outside the gene matches. The V gene's germline CDR1 is KGHDR and CDR2 SFDVKD. The CDR3 loop is CAKPGQGGGTYEQYF. The CDR3 nucleotides are TGTGCCAAACCGGGACAGGGAGGTGGGACCTACGAGCAGTACTTC.

The chain uses TRBV11-1 and TRBJ2-1, with 7 bases identical to TRBD2. The germline V gene has CDR1 SGHAT and CDR2 FQDESV (reference sequence). This CDR3 is built from 15 residues. Unmatched junction bases numbered 8, after V lost 7 bases and J lost 2 bases. The DNA of the CDR3 is TGTGCCAGCACCCCCTTGGGGGGGGCCTACAATGAGCAGTTCTTC. Translated: CASTPLGGAYNEQFF.

The DNA of the CDR3 is TGTGCCACCAGTGACCCCGGGACAGGACGGGATGAGCAGTTCTTC. This codes for CATSDPGTGRDEQFF. The chain carries TRBV24-1 and TRBJ2-1; 8 nucleotides match TRBD1. The CDR3 covers 15 residues. With 4 bases clipped from V and 8 bases from J, the junction kept 9 bases outside the gene matches. Per germline, CDR1 KGHDR and CDR2 SFDVKD.

In this sample, this clonotype turned up a few times. The chain recombines TRBV12-3 or TRBV12-4 with TRBJ2-2; D is possibly TRBD2 (6 bases). Trimming removed 4 bases at V and 6 bases at J, with 15 bases between. This CDR3 has 15 residues. As DNA, the CDR3 is TGTGCCAGCAGTTGGGACCGGGGGACCTCCGGGGAGCTGTTTTTT. This gives the protein CASSWDRGTSGELFF.

This chain uses TRBV12-3 or TRBV12-4 with TRBJ2-1; tentative D call: TRBD2 (6 bases). The V end was cut by 6 bases, the J end by 4 bases, with 16 bases between. There are 15 residues in the CDR3. The CDR3 region has the DNA TGTGCCAGCAGCCTAGGACTAACGACGTACAATGAGCAGTTCTTC. Its protein product is CASSLGLTTYNEQFF.

This clonotype came up a few times. The chain has TRBV4-2 and TRBJ1-2; 9 positions match TRBD1. CDR3 length: 14 residues. Germline V gene lookup returns CDR1 LGHNA and CDR2 YNFKEQ. Trimming took 6 bases from V and 12 from J; bases not matched to a gene: 14. In nucleotides, the CDR3 is TGTGCCAGCAGTTTCGGACAGGGGCTATTGGCTAACACCTTC. It codes for CASSFGQGLLANTF.

The CDR3 reads CSASVRGETYSKKETQYF. For the CDR3, the DNA is TGCAGTGCTAGTGTGCGGGGGGAAACCTACTCGAAAAAAGAGACCCAGTACTTC. The chain has TRBV20-1 and TRBJ2-7, with 8 bases identical to TRBD2. The tail of the sequence fits TRBJ2-5 better, so the J call may be wrong. Germline CDR1 DFQATT, CDR2 SNEGSKA (reference sequence). The CDR3 is made up of 18 amino acids.

This clonotype was seen only a few times. The genes are TRBV7-2 and TRBJ2-4; TRBD1 aligns across 9 bases. From germline, CDR1 is SGHTA and CDR2 FQGNSA. The CDR3 is made up of 15 amino acids. The trim removed 4 bases at V and 8 bases at J, leaving 9 bases unmatched. Here the CDR3 DNA reads TGTGCCAGCAGCTCCGGGGACAGGGACACGGACATTCAGTACTTC. This translates into CASSSGDRDTDIQYF. Full variable domain (outside the CDR3, taken from reference TRBV7-2 and TRBJ2-4): GAGVSQSPSNKVTEKGKDVELRCDPISGHTALYWYRQSLGQGLEFLIYFQGNSAPDKSGLPSDRFSAERTGGSVSTLTIQRTQQEDSAVYLCASSSGDRDTDIQYFGAGTRLSVL.

A few counts support this clonotype. The gene calls are TRBV29-1 and TRBJ1-2; TRBD1 aligns across 8 bases. This CDR3 has 16 residues. Per germline, CDR1 SQVTM and CDR2 ANQGSEA. V trimming: 1 base; J trimming: 2 bases; junction bases outside the gene matches: 9. The CDR3 DNA sequence: TGCAGCGTTGAAGTGGCAGGGGGCTCCTCCAACTATGGCTACACCTTC. It encodes CSVEVAGGSSNYGYTF.

The V gene is TRBV7-9, the J gene TRBJ1-6, with D possibly being TRBD1 (5 bases). The CDR3 consists of 15 residues. The ends were cut back, 1 base at V and 8 bases at J, with 12 bases in the middle. Germline assignment: CDR1 SEHNR and CDR2 FQNEAQ (reference sequence). CDR3 amino acids: CASSLVSGFDSPLHF. The CDR3, as DNA: TGTGCCAGCAGCTTAGTATCAGGGTTCGATTCACCCCTCCACTTT.

The chain carries TRBV4-1 and TRBJ2-5; possible D gene TRBD2, 6 bases. Germline V gives CDR1 MGHRA, CDR2 YSYEKL. V was shortened by 3 bases and J by 5 bases, with 13 bases between the two germline ends. The CDR3 runs 14 residues. The CDR3 protein is CASSQEPGAETQYF. CDR3 nucleotide sequence: TGCGCCAGCAGCCAGGAACCGGGAGCGGAGACCCAGTACTTC.